This T cell receptor beta chain was sequenced for a study of cytomegalovirus exposure and HLA in healthy donors. Broader study findings: Information on immune exposure was restricted to one variable (CMV serostatus). Later analysis placed DRB1 highest and HLA-C lowest in TCR association rates, which differed by HLA locus.

Trimming removed 5 bases from V and 0 bases from J, with 10 bases in between. The CDR3 has 14 residues. Germline values: CDR1 SNHLY, CDR2 FYNNEI. The study ran its PCR with 60 Vbeta and 13 Jbeta primers. Method: immunoSEQ multiplex PCR; TCRdb's copy keeps in-frame clones and lacks some. The sample lists over 150,000 clones; roughly four fifths were seen once. About this clone: The antigen is undetermined.

The sequenced sample consisted of PBMCs. The rearrangement links TRBV2 to TRBJ1-1; D is uncertain. The TCR comes from a man aged 40-50 years in good health and CMV-seronegative. CDR3 residues: CASSRESLNTEAFF. The CDR3 DNA follows: TGTGCCAGCAGTAGGGAGAGTCTGAACACTGAAGCTTTCTTT.